The 27 T cell receptor beta chains listed next were all sequenced from one sample in a study of cytomegalovirus exposure and HLA in healthy donors. The PCR employed 60 Vbeta primers together with 13 Jbeta primers. Produced via immunoSEQ multiplex PCR; TCRdb's table is partial and in-frame only. The profile shows approximately 150,000 clones, roughly 80% of them singletons. What was sequenced was PBMCs. The receptors shown here come from a man younger than 35 in good health and CMV-seronegative.

The chain employs TRBV5-1 and TRBJ2-1; no definite D call. The CDR3 runs to 13 residues. In germline, CDR1 is SGHRS, CDR2 YFSETQ. V was cut by 0 bases and J by 7 bases, with 8 bases left in between. CDR3 protein: CASSLAGVNEQFF. The CDR3 region has the DNA TGCGCCAGCAGCTTGGCCGGTGTGAATGAGCAGTTCTTC.

The rearrangement joins TRBV19 to TRBJ2-1, with TRBD2 matching 9 bases. The CDR3 length is 15 residues. V lost 3 bases to trimming and J lost 8 bases; unmatched junction nucleotides: 8. CDR1 is LNHDA, CDR2 SQIVND, per germline (reference sequence). CDR3 sequence: CASSIGGRVQYEQFF. Written as DNA, the CDR3 is TGTGCCAGTAGTATCGGCGGGAGGGTACAATATGAGCAGTTCTTC.

In DNA form, the CDR3 reads TGTGCCAGCAGCTGGGGGGGGGACACTGAAGCTTTCTTT. It codes for CASSWGGDTEAFF. The rearrangement links TRBV7-6 to TRBJ1-1; a weak D match, TRBD1 (5 bases). Germline CDR1 reads SGHVS; CDR2 reads FNYEAQ. V was shortened by 4 bases and J by 3 bases, with 9 bases between the two germline ends. The CDR3 has 13 amino acids. The full variable domain, rest sourced from reference TRBV7-6 and TRBJ1-1, is GAGVSQSPRYKVTKRGQDVALRCDPISGHVSLYWYRQALGQGPEFLTYFNYEAQQDKSGLPNDRFSAERPEGSISTLTIQRTEQRDSAMYRCASSWGGDTEAFFGQGTRLTVV.

Details on this clone: Sequence at one end of the junction differs from germline and may be a read error. The CDR3 DNA reads as TGTGCCAGCCGTTTAAAGGGACTACCATACAATGAGCAGTTCTTC. As protein: CASRLKGLPYNEQFF. The chain couples TRBV27 to TRBJ2-1; 7 bases line up with TRBD2. CDR1 is MNHEY and CDR2 is SMNVEV in the germline V gene (reference sequence). This CDR3 is 15 amino acids long.

This chain links TRBV4-3 with TRBJ1-1; D unresolved. The germline V gene encodes CDR1 LGHNA and CDR2 YSLEER. The ends were cut back, 3 bases at V and 0 bases at J, with 8 bases in the middle. This CDR3 contains 14 residues. The CDR3 reads CASSQMSVNTEAFF. CDR3 in DNA: TGCGCCAGCAGCCAGATGTCGGTGAACACTGAAGCTTTCTTT.

The rearrangement joins TRBV2 to TRBJ2-1, with TRBD2 matching 11 bases. Germline loops: CDR1 SNHLY, CDR2 FYNNEI. There are 17 residues in the CDR3. V trimming: 4 bases; J trimming: 8 bases; junction bases outside the gene matches: 13. CDR3 DNA sequence: TGTGCCAGCAGTGTGTTCATTCGTAGCGGGGGGGCCGATGAGCAGTTCTTC. This encodes CASSVFIRSGGADEQFF.

DNA for the CDR3: TGTGCCAGCAGCCTCCAAGGGGAGGGATTTAGGAATGAGCAGTTCTTC. Translation gives CASSLQGEGFRNEQFF. The V and J genes are TRBV7-9 and TRBJ2-1, with TRBD2 matching 7 bases. The ends lost 5 bases at V and 7 bases at J; junction bases unmatched: 14. The CDR3 sequence is 16 residues long. The V gene's germline CDR1 is SEHNR and CDR2 FQNEAQ (reference sequence).

The J gene is TRBJ2-5, the V gene TRBV7-2; D unresolved. V was shortened by 3 bases and J by 2 bases, with 10 bases between the two germline ends. CDR1 and CDR2 (germline): SGHTA, FQGNSA. The CDR3 consists of 14 residues. CDR3 in DNA: TGTGCCAGCAGCTTCCTGGGCGTACAAGAGACCCAGTACTTC. Amino acid sequence: CASSFLGVQETQYF.

V and J are TRBV2 and TRBJ1-1, with TRBD1 identical over 7 bases. With V trimmed by 7 bases and J by 1 base, 15 bases remained unmatched. This CDR3 has 17 residues. The germline CDR1 and CDR2 sequences are SNHLY and FYNNEI. CDR3 loop: CASIWGKIQGTNTEAFF. Here the CDR3 DNA reads TGTGCCAGCATCTGGGGAAAGATACAGGGGACGAACACTGAAGCTTTCTTT.

The chain joins TRBV19 to TRBJ2-1; 7 positions match TRBD2. J lost 4 bases, V lost 1 base, and 7 bases had no gene match. Germline values: CDR1 LNHDA, CDR2 SQIVND (reference sequence). This CDR3 is 16 amino acids long. This CDR3 reads CASSIGGAGLYNEQFF. The CDR3 region has the DNA TGTGCCAGTAGTATAGGGGGAGCGGGGTTATACAATGAGCAGTTCTTC. Full variable domain (remainder filled in from reference TRBV19 and TRBJ2-1): DGGITQSPKYLFRKEGQNVTLSCEQNLNHDAMYWYRQDPGQGLRLIYYSQIVNDFQKGDIAEGYSVSREKKESFPLTVTSAQKNPTAFYLCASSIGGAGLYNEQFFGPGTRLTVL.

J is TRBJ2-1 and V is TRBV27, with D perhaps TRBD1 (6 bases). Trimming took off 0 bases at V and 5 bases at J, with 14 bases between the two ends. This CDR3 comprises 16 residues. CDR1 MNHEY and CDR2 SMNVEV come from the germline V gene (reference sequence). CDR3 in DNA: TGTGCCAGCAGTTTATCAGCAGGGGTCATCCACAATGAGCAGTTCTTC. This encodes CASSLSAGVIHNEQFF.

The chain has TRBV4-2 and TRBJ1-6; D gene uncertain. Germline CDR1 reads LGHNA; CDR2 reads YNFKEQ. The CDR3 has 16 residues. Between the trimmed V and J ends, which lost 0 bases and 7 bases, there was a span of 13 bases. CDR3 sequence (DNA): TGTGCCAGCAGCCAAGATCCCACTCGGCGGAATTCACCCCTCCACTTT. Its protein is CASSQDPTRRNSPLHF.

This clone was seen a few times. CDR3: CAITLGTEAFF. The CDR3 bases are TGTGCCATTACGCTAGGAACTGAAGCTTTCTTT. This rearrangement joins TRBV6-6 to TRBJ1-1; D is unclear. The CDR3 spans 11 residues. V lost 10 bases, J lost 5 bases, and 11 bases lay in between. The germline V gene has CDR1 MNHNY and CDR2 SVGAGI (reference sequence).

The chain recombines TRBV5-1 with TRBJ1-2, with 8 positions matching TRBD1. The CDR3 consists of 14 residues. In germline, CDR1 is SGHRS, CDR2 YFSETQ. With V trimmed by 0 bases and J by 8 bases, 6 bases remained unmatched. This CDR3 is CASSLGQGQEGYTF. DNA of the CDR3: TGCGCCAGCAGCTTGGGACAGGGGCAAGAAGGCTACACCTTC.

The chain links TRBV7-2 to TRBJ2-1; D unclear. From germline, CDR1 is SGHTA and CDR2 FQGNSA. There are 15 residues in the CDR3. Trimming removed 2 bases at V and 9 bases at J, with 17 bases between. CDR3 sequence (DNA): TGTGCCAGCAGCTTAAGTGCTAGGTCAGTTCGTGAGCAGTTCTTC. This gives the protein CASSLSARSVREQFF.

The chain carries TRBV6-5 and TRBJ1-2; a possible D gene is TRBD1 (5 bases). The CDR3 has 13 residues. The V end was cut by 6 bases, the J end by 6 bases, with 14 bases between. Germline assignment: CDR1 MNHEY and CDR2 SVGAGI. CDR3 DNA: TGTGCCAGCAGGCCGACAGCTTTTGATGGCTACACCTTC. It yields the protein CASRPTAFDGYTF.

The V call is TRBV11-3, the J call TRBJ2-3; TRBD2 is a possible D gene (5 bases). The V end lost 4 bases, the J end lost 7 bases, and 9 bases lay between the germline ends. The germline gives CDR1 SGHNT, CDR2 YENEEA. The CDR3 spans 12 residues. This CDR3 reads CASSSSMNTQYF. The CDR3 nucleotides are TGTGCCAGCAGCTCTAGCATGAATACGCAGTATTTT.

About this clone itself: The sample carries other DNA sequences with the same CDR3. V usage is TRBV5-6 and J usage is TRBJ2-5; no clear D gene. CDR1 is SGHDT and CDR2 is YYEEEE in the germline V gene. This CDR3 contains 12 residues. V lost 2 bases and J 4 bases, leaving 6 bases between the germline ends. The CDR3, as DNA: TGTGCCAGCAGCTTTTCAGTAGAGACCCAGTACTTC. Amino acid sequence: CASSFSVETQYF.

This clone turned up a few times. The chain employs TRBV5-4 and TRBJ1-2; a possible D gene is TRBD1 (5 bases). The CDR3 length is 15 residues. V gave up 6 bases and J gave up 8 bases, with 23 bases separating them. The V gene's germline CDR1 is SGHNT and CDR2 YYREEE (reference sequence). This CDR3 reads CASTKNRGTAEGYTF. CDR3 nucleotides: TGTGCCAGCACTAAGAATCGGGGGACGGCAGAAGGCTACACCTTC.

The chain couples TRBV7-2 to TRBJ1-4; D gene unclear. The V gene lost 2 bases and the J gene lost 6 bases, with 19 bases spanning the gap. The CDR3 has 17 residues. CDR1 and CDR2 (germline): SGHTA, FQGNSA. CDR3 loop: CASSLTTTDRVYEKLFF. The CDR3 coding sequence is TGTGCCAGCAGCTTAACCACTACCGACCGGGTCTATGAAAAACTGTTTTTT.

This clone was detected once. The V and J genes are TRBV12-2 and TRBJ1-1. TRBV12-2 is a documented pseudogene. The CDR3 consists of 16 residues. The CDR3 DNA reads TGTGCAAGTCGCAACTTAGCAGGCGGGAGGAACACTGAAGCTTTCTTT. This sequence encodes CASRNLAGGRNTEAFF.

This rearrangement joins TRBV27 to TRBJ2-7; 8 nucleotides line up with TRBD1. The germline V gene encodes CDR1 MNHEY and CDR2 SMNVEV (reference sequence). V gave up 8 bases and J gave up 6 bases; unmatched junction bases: 15. The CDR3 has 15 residues. The CDR3 sequence: CASGTPPQGAGEQYF. CDR3 sequence (DNA): TGTGCCAGCGGAACACCCCCCCAGGGGGCCGGCGAGCAGTACTTC.

The chain recombines TRBV7-9 with TRBJ2-1; 7 nucleotides line up with TRBD1. The CDR3 spans 15 residues. From germline, CDR1 is SEHNR and CDR2 FQNEAQ (reference sequence). The J segment lost 2 bases and the V segment lost 3 bases, leaving 4 bases of the junction unmatched. The CDR3 spells CASSLVQGAYNEQFF. CDR3 nucleotide sequence: TGTGCCAGCAGCTTGGTCCAGGGGGCCTACAATGAGCAGTTCTTC.

Here the CDR3 reads CASSEDRTVGYTF. The CDR3 DNA is TGTGCCAGCAGTGAAGACAGGACGGTTGGCTACACCTTC. The chain couples TRBV6-1 to TRBJ1-2; D perhaps matches TRBD1 (5 bases). V lost 1 base, J lost 7 bases, and 10 bases lay in between. CDR3 length equals 13 residues. Per germline, CDR1 MNHNS and CDR2 SASEGT.

The CDR3 DNA reads TGTGCCAGCAGCCAGGAAGCGGGACAGGGGAGGAACGAGCAGTACTTC. Residues: CASSQEAGQGRNEQYF. This chain links TRBV4-2 with TRBJ2-7; 10 nucleotides match TRBD1. Germline V gene data show CDR1 as LGHNA and CDR2 as YNFKEQ. The V and J ends lost 3 bases and 5 bases, in that order; junction bases with no gene match: 10. The CDR3 has 16 residues.

This chain uses TRBV6-1 with TRBJ2-3, with TRBD2 identical over 10 bases. This CDR3 region has 17 residues. V dropped 2 bases and J dropped 4; count of bases not matched to a gene: 9. Germline V gene lookup returns CDR1 MNHNS and CDR2 SASEGT. As DNA, the CDR3 is TGTGCCAGCAGTGAACGAAGACTAGCGGGCCCCGCAGATACGCAGTATTTT. Translation gives CASSERRLAGPADTQYF.

J is TRBJ2-1 and V is TRBV7-8; 14 bases are a match to TRBD2. The ends lost 5 bases at V and 0 bases at J; junction bases unmatched: 3. The CDR3 loop spans 17 amino acids. Germline V CDR1 and CDR2: SGHVS, FQNEAQ. CDR3 sequence: CASSPGTSGGSYNEQFF. The CDR3 DNA follows: TGTGCCAGCAGCCCTGGGACTAGCGGGGGCTCCTACAATGAGCAGTTCTTC.